The T cell receptor beta chain under discussion was sequenced for a study of blood T cell repertoires in COVID-19. For the study at large: Sample material is recorded as cDNA or gDNA derived from T cells, B-cell-depleted T cells, or PBMCs.

Profiling relied on immunoSEQ multiplex PCR, and the TCRdb table lists in-frame clones only, not all of them. This repertoire shows 70,000 or so clones, about nine tenths found once; its top ten account for roughly a tenth. This clone was detected only once. The CDR3 covers 14 residues. Germline CDR1 LNHNV, CDR2 YYDKDF (reference sequence). The receptor was derived from a human donor in a cohort sampled during active COVID-19. The rearrangement links TRBV15 to TRBJ2-7, with TRBD2 matching over 11 bases. Sequencing input: peripheral blood. The CDR3 spells CATSLAGGNYEQYF. The CDR3 DNA follows: TGTGCGACGTCCTTAGCGGGAGGGAACTACGAGCAGTACTTC.